The clone carrying this T cell receptor beta chain has a handful of counts. The sample is drawn from a study of T cell responses to AZD1222 COVID-19 vaccine. The table came from immunoSEQ multiplex PCR; TCRdb's copy has only in-frame clones and leaves some out. The sample has 95,000 to 130,000 clones, roughly 85% seen once; the top ten hold about 4%. V was clipped by 4 bases and J by 3 bases, with 9 bases between them. The CDR3 covers 13 residues. The gene calls are TRBV12-3 or TRBV12-4 and TRBJ1-2; tentative D call: TRBD1 (6 bases). Sequenced material: peripheral blood, taken on day 0 of MenACWY control vaccination. The TCR comes from an adult in good health. CDR3 region: CASSSSGDYGYTF. CDR3 nucleotides: TGTGCCAGCAGTTCTTCAGGGGACTATGGCTACACCTTC.